A single TCR beta chain is shown here with its context. Antigen: not known. This sample was taken from a study of blood T cells in healthy people across ages. The study, taken as a whole, reports: Getting older went along with TCR beta diversity per million T cells dropping roughly linearly.

V was pared by 4 bases and J by 0 bases, with 2 bases of the junction left unmatched. Germline V gene lookup returns CDR1 KGHDR and CDR2 SFDVKD. The CDR3 consists of 15 residues. PCR was performed a second time for about 7 to 12 cycles using a sample-barcoded 5' primer and a J-beta primer mix. Each cDNA was tagged by a template-switch adaptor containing 12 random nucleotides. TCRdb re-derived calls from the 5' RACE reads in MiXCR, one entry per CDR3 protein. Of roughly 2 million distinct CDR3 sequences listed, roughly 49% are singletons. Donors were systemically healthy Caucasian individuals from Russia aged about 6 to 95 years. Each sample used at least 6 million PBMCs.

V gene TRBV24-1 combines with J gene TRBJ2-3; 8 positions match TRBD1. This clonotype was obtained from a woman in her 40s in good health. The specimen was blood. CDR3 bases: TGTGCCACCAGTGAGGACAGGGATAGCACAGATACGCAGTATTTT. Protein: CATSEDRDSTDTQYF.